This T cell receptor (beta chain) was recorded in a study of cytomegalovirus exposure and HLA in healthy donors. Study at large: Most genotyped donors, 81% of around 370, had Caucasian-associated genetic ancestry.

The CDR3 has 12 amino acids. Germline V gene lookup returns CDR1 SGHTA and CDR2 FQGNSA. The ends were cut back, 5 bases at V and 2 bases at J, with 5 bases in the middle. Study outcomes and limitations: After further analysis at a later stage, 16,951 TCR beta sequences were associated with HLA alleles at 0.05 false discovery rate. HLA restriction was apparent for most CMV-associated TCR beta chains in a later analysis.

Amplification used 60 Vbeta primers and 13 Jbeta primers. Measured with immunoSEQ multiplex PCR; TCRdb has only the in-frame clones, and not every one. There are around 130,000 clones in the sample; 60% to 75% occur only once, and just under 3% lies in the top ten. As regards this clone: Antigen specificity is unknown.

This cohort consisted of healthy bone marrow donors. Sequencing was carried out using PBMCs. The TCR sequence derives from a middle-aged woman in good health and CMV-seropositive. V usage is TRBV7-2 and J usage is TRBJ2-3; D unresolved. Here the CDR3 DNA reads TGTGCCAGCAGCCCTTTCACAGATACGCAGTATTTT. Its translation: CASSPFTDTQYF.